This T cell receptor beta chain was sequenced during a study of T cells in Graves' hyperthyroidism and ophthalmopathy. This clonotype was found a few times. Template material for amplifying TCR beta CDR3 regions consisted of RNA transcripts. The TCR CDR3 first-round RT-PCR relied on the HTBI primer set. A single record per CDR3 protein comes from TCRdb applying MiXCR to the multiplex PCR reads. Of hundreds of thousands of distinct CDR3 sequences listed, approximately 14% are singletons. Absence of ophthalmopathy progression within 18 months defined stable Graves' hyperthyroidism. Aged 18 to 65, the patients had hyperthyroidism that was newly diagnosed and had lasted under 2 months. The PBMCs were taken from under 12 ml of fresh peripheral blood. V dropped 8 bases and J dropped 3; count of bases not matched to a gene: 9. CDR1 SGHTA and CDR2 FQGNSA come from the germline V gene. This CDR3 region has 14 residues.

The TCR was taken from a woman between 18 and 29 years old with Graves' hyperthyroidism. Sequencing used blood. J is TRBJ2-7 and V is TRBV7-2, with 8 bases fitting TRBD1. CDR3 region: CASQPGQGDYEQYF. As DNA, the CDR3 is TGTGCCAGCCAACCTGGACAGGGAGACTACGAGCAGTACTTC.